This passage covers 21 T cell receptor beta chains from one sample sequenced in a study of blood T cell repertoires in COVID-19. Data came from immunoSEQ multiplex PCR; TCRdb stores just in-frame clones and leaves some out. Of more than 100,000 clones in the sample, around 87% were seen once. Sequencing was done on a sample of peripheral blood. These receptors all stem from a woman in her 70s with acute or convalescent COVID-19.

This rearrangement joins TRBV4-1 to TRBJ2-3; TRBD1 matches at 7 bases. Germline assignment: CDR1 MGHRA and CDR2 YSYEKL. V lost 3 bases to trimming and J lost 2 bases; unmatched junction nucleotides: 5. The CDR3 is 15 residues long. CDR3 loop: CASSQLTGPTDTQYF. CDR3 coding DNA: TGCGCCAGCAGCCAGTTGACAGGGCCCACAGATACGCAGTATTTT.

The chain links TRBV7-9 to TRBJ1-1; no firm D call. This CDR3 region has 13 residues. V gave up 5 bases and J gave up 0 bases, with 7 bases separating them. Germline assignment: CDR1 SEHNR and CDR2 FQNEAQ (reference sequence). This chain's CDR3 is CASSTGLNTEAFF. The DNA of the CDR3 is TGTGCCAGCAGCACGGGATTGAACACTGAAGCTTTCTTT.

This clone was detected a few times. The junction does not match germline at one end; this may be a read error. The V gene is TRBV11-2, the J gene TRBJ1-2; D not resolved. Germline CDR1 reads SGHAT; CDR2 reads FQNNGV. The CDR3 has 12 residues. The DNA of the CDR3 is TGTGCCAGCAGCACCCAGACGGCCCTCACAGCTTTC. It yields the protein CASSTQTALTAF.

This sequence joins TRBV28 and TRBJ1-2; D not certain. Per the germline V gene, CDR1 is MDHEN and CDR2 is SYDVKM. The CDR3 consists of 11 residues. V lost 5 bases and J 4 bases, leaving 5 bases between the germline ends. The CDR3 DNA follows: TGTGCCAGCAGTGGAGTCTATGGCTACACCTTC. Translated, it gives CASSGVYGYTF.

This sequence joins TRBV30 and TRBJ2-1, with 8 bases matching TRBD1. Losses at the gene ends were 7 bases for V and 10 bases for J; bases not matched to a gene: 6. From germline, CDR1 is GTSNPN and CDR2 SVGIG (reference sequence). The CDR3 is 11 amino acids. As DNA, the CDR3 is TGTGCCTCGGACAGGGCCAAGGAGCAGTTCTTC. Amino acid sequence: CASDRAKEQFF.

The gene calls are TRBV10-3 and TRBJ2-3; 13 bases line up with TRBD2. The CDR3 totals 17 residues. The trim removed 4 bases at V and 8 bases at J, leaving 12 bases unmatched. CDR1 ENHRY and CDR2 SYGVKD come from the germline V gene. CDR3 protein: CAISGTSGGSLLGTQYF. CDR3 nucleotides: TGTGCCATCAGTGGGACTAGCGGGGGCTCTCTGCTTGGTACGCAGTATTTT.

On this clone: A read error may produce the germline difference seen at one junction end. The rearrangement uses TRBV7-7 and TRBJ1-4; D might be TRBD1 (6 bases). Germline-derived CDR1 and CDR2 are SSHAT and FNYEAQ (reference sequence). The CDR3 is made up of 13 amino acids. CDR3 DNA: TGTGCTAGCAGCGCAGACAGGCATGAAAAACTGTTTTTT. Protein: CASSADRHEKLFF.

This sequence joins TRBV27 and TRBJ2-7; 9 bases fit TRBD2. The ends lost 3 bases at V and 6 bases at J; junction bases unmatched: 6. Germline CDR1 and CDR2: MNHEY and SMNVEV (reference sequence). CDR3 length equals 14 residues. The CDR3, as DNA: TGTGCCAGCAGTTTGGGGCGGGGGGGCGGCGAGCAGTACTTC. Residues: CASSLGRGGGEQYF.

The genes are TRBV4-1 and TRBJ1-1, with 7 bases fitting TRBD1. Trimming cost V 2 bases and J 0 bases; bases outside gene matches: 9. Per germline, CDR1 MGHRA and CDR2 YSYEKL. The CDR3 is made up of 17 amino acids. The CDR3 sequence: CASSQWGPGQLNTEAFF. The CDR3, as DNA: TGCGCCAGCAGCCAATGGGGACCGGGACAGTTGAACACTGAAGCTTTCTTT.

The chain uses TRBV29-1 and TRBJ2-7; TRBD1 agrees at 7 bases. Germline CDR1 is SQVTM and CDR2 is ANQGSEA. CDR3 length equals 15 residues. V was clipped by 1 base and J by 0 bases; unmatched bases: 6. The CDR3 spells CSVEAWTGASYEQYF. The CDR3 nucleotides read TGCAGCGTTGAAGCCTGGACAGGAGCCTCCTACGAGCAGTACTTC.

The chain recombines TRBV28 with TRBJ2-7; 9 bases match TRBD2. J lost 0 bases, V lost 8 bases, and 14 bases had no gene match. CDR3 length equals 17 residues. Germline values: CDR1 MDHEN, CDR2 SYDVKM. As DNA, the CDR3 is TGTGCCAGCCCCCCGGGACTAGCCGAAATCAGCTCCTACGAGCAGTACTTC. Its protein is CASPPGLAEISSYEQYF.

V is TRBV5-1 and J is TRBJ2-2; a possible D gene is TRBD1 (6 bases). CDR1 is SGHRS, CDR2 YFSETQ, per germline. V lost 3 bases to trimming and J lost 0 bases, with 15 bases between them. The CDR3 covers 17 residues. The CDR3 sequence is CASSSYPGQPNTGELFF. CDR3 DNA: TGCGCCAGCAGCTCGTATCCTGGACAGCCGAACACCGGGGAGCTGTTTTTT.

J is TRBJ1-1 and V is TRBV5-4, with TRBD1 matching 8 bases. Germline V gene sequence: CDR1 SGHNT, CDR2 YYREEE (reference sequence). This CDR3 is 14 amino acids long. The trim removed 7 bases at V and 10 bases at J, leaving 15 bases unmatched. CDR3 sequence (DNA): TGTGCCAGCGGCACCAATATCGGACAGGGTGGAGCTTTCTTT. This sequence encodes CASGTNIGQGGAFF.

The chain has TRBV11-2 and TRBJ1-6; D not certain. Deletions cut 1 base from V and 4 bases from J, with 8 bases between. Per the germline V gene, CDR1 is SGHAT and CDR2 is FQNNGV. The CDR3 loop spans 15 amino acids. CDR3 sequence (DNA): TGTGCCAGCAGCTTAGGTGGAGAGTATAATTCACCCCTCCACTTT. This gives the protein CASSLGGEYNSPLHF. Full variable domain (missing parts from reference TRBV11-2 and TRBJ1-6): EAGVAQSPRYKIIEKRQSVAFWCNPISGHATLYWYQQILGQGPKLLIQFQNNGVVDDSQLPKDRFSAERLKGVDSTLKIQPAKLEDSAVYLCASSLGGEYNSPLHFGNGTRLTVT.

J is TRBJ2-7 and V is TRBV18, with D perhaps TRBD1 (5 bases). Per the germline V gene, CDR1 is KGHSH and CDR2 is LQKENI. Trimming cost V 4 bases and J 0 bases, with 10 bases left between them. There are 14 residues in the CDR3. The CDR3 loop is CASSHDSTSYEQYF. The CDR3 DNA is TGTGCCAGCTCACACGACAGCACCTCCTACGAGCAGTACTTC.

The chain recombines TRBV9 with TRBJ1-5; no reliable D call. The germline gives CDR1 SGDLS, CDR2 YYNGEE. V lost 3 bases to trimming and J lost 5 bases, with 9 bases between them. This CDR3 contains 13 residues. The DNA for the CDR3 is TGTGCCAGCAGCGCACTCCCCGATCAGCCCCAGCATTTT. Translation: CASSALPDQPQHF.

This clone was counted once. CDR3 sequence reads: CASSELALQDYTF. CDR3 nucleotide sequence: TGTGCCAGCAGTGAATTGGCGCTCCAGGACTACACCTTC. This chain connects TRBV6-1 to TRBJ1-2; D gene unclear. V was cut by 2 bases and J by 10 bases, with 14 bases left in between. The CDR3 covers 13 residues. Germline V gene lookup returns CDR1 MNHNS and CDR2 SASEGT.

A few counts support this clone. The rearrangement links TRBV15 to TRBJ1-5, with D maybe TRBD1 (6 bases). Germline assignment: CDR1 LNHNV and CDR2 YYDKDF (reference sequence). This CDR3 is 17 amino acids long. Trimming took off 0 bases at V and 1 base at J, with 13 bases between the two ends. CDR3 residues: CATSRDRGTRSNQPQHF. The CDR3 coding sequence is TGTGCCACCAGCAGAGACAGGGGCACAAGGAGCAATCAGCCCCAGCATTTT.

A few counts support this clone. The chain employs TRBV6-5 and TRBJ1-1, with 9 bases fitting TRBD1. The CDR3 runs to 14 residues. J was trimmed by 4 bases and V by 6 bases; bases with no gene match: 6. The germline CDR1 and CDR2 sequences are MNHEY and SVGAGI. The CDR3 DNA sequence: TGTGCCAGCAGCAGGACAGGGGTTATCACTGAAGCTTTCTTT. Translating gives CASSRTGVITEAFF.

A single count supports this clone. The chain employs TRBV5-1 and TRBJ2-7, with 14 positions matching TRBD2. Germline V lookup: CDR1 SGHRS, CDR2 YFSETQ. The trim removed 0 bases at V and 2 bases at J, leaving 16 bases unmatched. This CDR3 is 21 amino acids long. The CDR3, as DNA: TGCGCCAGCAGCTTGGCCAGGGGGCGGTGGACTAGCGGGGGGCCAGCCTACGAGCAGTACTTC. Translated, it gives CASSLARGRWTSGGPAYEQYF. Together with reference TRBV5-1 and TRBJ2-7, the CDR3 gives the full variable domain: KAGVTQTPRYLIKTRGQQVTLSCSPISGHRSVSWYQQTPGQGLQFLFEYFSETQRNKGNFPGRFSGRQFSNSRSEMNVSTLELGDSALYLCASSLARGRWTSGGPAYEQYFGPGTRLTVT.

This rearrangement joins TRBV19 to TRBJ2-2, with TRBD1 identical over 8 bases. J gave up 7 bases and V 8 bases, and 9 bases lay outside the gene matches. Germline V gene data show CDR1 as LNHDA and CDR2 as SQIVND (reference sequence). The CDR3 contains 14 residues. The CDR3: CASGGQGAIGELFF. CDR3 bases: TGTGCCAGTGGGGGGCAGGGGGCAATCGGGGAGCTGTTTTTT.